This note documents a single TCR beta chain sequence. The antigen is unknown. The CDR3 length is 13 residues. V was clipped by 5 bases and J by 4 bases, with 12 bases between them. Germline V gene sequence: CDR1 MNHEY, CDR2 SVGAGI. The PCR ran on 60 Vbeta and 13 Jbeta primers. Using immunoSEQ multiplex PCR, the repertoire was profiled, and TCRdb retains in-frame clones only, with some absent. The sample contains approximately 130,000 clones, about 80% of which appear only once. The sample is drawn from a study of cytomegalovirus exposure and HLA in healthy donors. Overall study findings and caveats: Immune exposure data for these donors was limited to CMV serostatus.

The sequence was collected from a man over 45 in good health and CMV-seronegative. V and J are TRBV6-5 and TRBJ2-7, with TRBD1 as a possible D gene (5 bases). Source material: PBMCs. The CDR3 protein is CASSHQGKYEQYF. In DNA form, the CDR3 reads TGTGCCAGCAGTCACCAGGGAAAATACGAGCAGTACTTC.